This T cell receptor (beta chain) was obtained from a study of vaccination and CD4 T cells after COVID-19. Whole-study results and caveats: The authors identified 304 of 307 vaccine-specific clones in convalescent patients as spike mono-reactive. Convalescent patient numbers were relatively low, with no early post-infection timepoints.

This clonotype was picked up a small number of times. Its antigen is not identified. Documented treatment: roughly 10-day PBMC culture with coronavirus spike peptide pools or control peptides (ViraFEST assay). TCR sequencing followed the expansion of antigen-specific T cells with peptide pools in ViraFEST. Every well contained over 1.5 million PBMCs, which were grown with approximately 9.6 IU/ml IL-2 and approximately 9.9 ug/ml peptide pools. The Oncomine TCR Beta short-read assay generated sequence data from the DNA of cultured CD4+ T cells. MiXCR was run by TCRdb on the PCR reads, yielding one entry per CDR3 protein. The profile covers approximately 16,000 distinct CDR3 sequences, with less than 30% appearing a single time and about 24% taken by the ten largest. The CDR3 is made up of 15 amino acids.

The TCR sequence derives from a human donor with COVID-19. V is TRBV21-1 and J is TRBJ2-1; the table's TRBD1 call for D was not verified on the DNA. TRBV21-1 is annotated as a pseudogene. Sequenced material: cultured CD4+ T cells from blood. The CDR3 loop reads CATPGAASSYNEQFF. DNA for the CDR3: TGTGCCACGCCGGGGGCGGCCAGCTCCTACAATGAGCAGTTCTTC.